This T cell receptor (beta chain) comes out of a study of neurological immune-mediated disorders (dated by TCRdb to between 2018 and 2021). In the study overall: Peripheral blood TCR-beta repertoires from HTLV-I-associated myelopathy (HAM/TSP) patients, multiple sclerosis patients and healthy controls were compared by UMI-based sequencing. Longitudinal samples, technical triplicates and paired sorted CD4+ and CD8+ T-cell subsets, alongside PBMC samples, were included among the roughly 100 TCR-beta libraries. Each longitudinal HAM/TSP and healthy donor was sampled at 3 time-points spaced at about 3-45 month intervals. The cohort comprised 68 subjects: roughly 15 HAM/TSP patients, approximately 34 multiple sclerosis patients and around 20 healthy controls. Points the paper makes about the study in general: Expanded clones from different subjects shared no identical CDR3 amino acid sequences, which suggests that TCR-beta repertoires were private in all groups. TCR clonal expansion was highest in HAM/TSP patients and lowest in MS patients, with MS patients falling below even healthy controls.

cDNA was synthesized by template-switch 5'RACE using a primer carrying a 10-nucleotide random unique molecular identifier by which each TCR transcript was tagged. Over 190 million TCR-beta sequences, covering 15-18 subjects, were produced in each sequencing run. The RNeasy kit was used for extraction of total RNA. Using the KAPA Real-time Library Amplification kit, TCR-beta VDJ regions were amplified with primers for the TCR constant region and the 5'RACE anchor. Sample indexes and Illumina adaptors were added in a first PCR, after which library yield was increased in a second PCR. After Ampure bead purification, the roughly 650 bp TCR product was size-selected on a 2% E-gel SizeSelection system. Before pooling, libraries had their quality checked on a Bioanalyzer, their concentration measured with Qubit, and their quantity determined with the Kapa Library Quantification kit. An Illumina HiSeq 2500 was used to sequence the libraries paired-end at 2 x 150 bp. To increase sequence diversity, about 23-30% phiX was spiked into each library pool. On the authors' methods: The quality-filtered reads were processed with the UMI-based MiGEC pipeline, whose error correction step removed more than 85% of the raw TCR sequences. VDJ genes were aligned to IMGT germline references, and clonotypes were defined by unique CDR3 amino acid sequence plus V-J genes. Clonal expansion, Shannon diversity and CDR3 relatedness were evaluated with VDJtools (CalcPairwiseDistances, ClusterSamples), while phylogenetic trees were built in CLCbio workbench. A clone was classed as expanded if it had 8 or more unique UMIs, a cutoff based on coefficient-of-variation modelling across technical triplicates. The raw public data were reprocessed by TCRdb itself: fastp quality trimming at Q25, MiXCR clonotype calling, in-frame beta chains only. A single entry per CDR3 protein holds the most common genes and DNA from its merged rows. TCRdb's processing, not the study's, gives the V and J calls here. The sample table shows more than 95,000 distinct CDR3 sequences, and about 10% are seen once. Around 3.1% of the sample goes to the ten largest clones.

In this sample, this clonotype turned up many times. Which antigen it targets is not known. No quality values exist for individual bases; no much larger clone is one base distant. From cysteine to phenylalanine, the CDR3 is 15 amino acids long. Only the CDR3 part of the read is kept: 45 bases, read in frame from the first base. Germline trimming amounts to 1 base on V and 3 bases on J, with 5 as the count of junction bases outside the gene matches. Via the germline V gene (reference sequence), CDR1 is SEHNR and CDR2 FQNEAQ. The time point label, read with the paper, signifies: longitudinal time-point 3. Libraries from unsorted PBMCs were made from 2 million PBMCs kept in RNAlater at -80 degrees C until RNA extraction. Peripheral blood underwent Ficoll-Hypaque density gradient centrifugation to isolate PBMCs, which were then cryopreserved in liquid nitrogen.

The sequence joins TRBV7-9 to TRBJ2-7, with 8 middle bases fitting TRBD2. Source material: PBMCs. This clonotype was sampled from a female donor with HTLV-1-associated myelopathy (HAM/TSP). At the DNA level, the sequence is TGTGCCAGCAGCTTAGGAGCGGGGGCGGACTACGAGCAGTACTTC. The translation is CASSLGAGADYEQYF.